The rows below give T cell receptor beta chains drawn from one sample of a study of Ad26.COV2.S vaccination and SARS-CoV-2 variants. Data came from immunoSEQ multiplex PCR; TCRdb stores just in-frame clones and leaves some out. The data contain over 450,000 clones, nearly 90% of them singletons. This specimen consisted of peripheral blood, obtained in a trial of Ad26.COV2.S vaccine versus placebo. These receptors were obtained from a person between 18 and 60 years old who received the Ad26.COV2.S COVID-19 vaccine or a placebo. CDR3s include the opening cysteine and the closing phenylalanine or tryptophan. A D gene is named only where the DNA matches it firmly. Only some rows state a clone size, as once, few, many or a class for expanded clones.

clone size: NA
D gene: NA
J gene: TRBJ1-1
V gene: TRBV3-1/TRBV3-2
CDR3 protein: CASSQGSGVWTEAFF
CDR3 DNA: TGTGCCAGCAGCCAAGGGTCTGGGGTTTGGACTGAAGCTTTCTTT

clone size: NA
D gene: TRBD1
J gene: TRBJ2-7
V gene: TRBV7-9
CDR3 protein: CASRPGQATAYEQYF
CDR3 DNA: TGTGCCAGCAGACCAGGACAGGCGACCGCCTACGAGCAGTACTTC

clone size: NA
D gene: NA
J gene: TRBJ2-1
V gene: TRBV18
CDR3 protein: CASSPGVRNNEQFF
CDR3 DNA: TGTGCCAGCTCACCAGGGGTACGAAACAATGAGCAGTTCTTC

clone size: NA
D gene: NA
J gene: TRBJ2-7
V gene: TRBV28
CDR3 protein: CASSLPRDTLHYEQYF
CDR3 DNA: TGTGCCAGCAGCCTACCGAGGGACACGCTCCACTACGAGCAGTACTTC

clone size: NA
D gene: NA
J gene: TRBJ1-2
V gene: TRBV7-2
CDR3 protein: CASSSRVRFYGYTF
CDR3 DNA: TGTGCCAGCAGCTCCAGGGTACGGTTTTATGGCTACACCTTC

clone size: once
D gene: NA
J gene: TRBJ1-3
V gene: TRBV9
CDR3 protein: CASSVARAGGNTIYF
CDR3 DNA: TGTGCCAGCAGCGTAGCCAGGGCAGGTGGAAACACCATATATTTT

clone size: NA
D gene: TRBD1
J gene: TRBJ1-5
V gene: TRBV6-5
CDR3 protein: CASKPGQGNQPQHF
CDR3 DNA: TGTGCCAGCAAGCCGGGACAGGGGAATCAGCCCCAGCATTTT

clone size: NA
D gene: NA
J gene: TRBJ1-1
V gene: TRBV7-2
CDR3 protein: CASSLVGAGQPAEAFF
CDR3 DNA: TGTGCCAGCAGCTTAGTCGGGGCCGGGCAGCCGGCTGAAGCTTTCTTT

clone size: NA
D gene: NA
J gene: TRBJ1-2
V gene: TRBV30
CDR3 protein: CAWSGDLANYGYTF
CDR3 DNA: TGTGCCTGGAGTGGTGATTTAGCTAACTATGGCTACACCTTC

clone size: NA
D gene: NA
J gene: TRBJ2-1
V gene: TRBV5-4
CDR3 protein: CASSPQSSYNEQFF
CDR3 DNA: TGTGCCAGCAGCCCACAGAGCTCCTACAATGAGCAGTTCTTC

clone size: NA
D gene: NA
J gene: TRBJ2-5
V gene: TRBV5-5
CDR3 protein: CASSLAETQYF
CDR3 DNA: TGTGCCAGCAGCTTGGCAGAGACCCAGTACTTC

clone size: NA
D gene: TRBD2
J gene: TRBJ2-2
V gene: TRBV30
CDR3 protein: CAWTGTSVGELFF
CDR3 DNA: TGTGCCTGGACCGGGACTAGCGTCGGGGAGCTGTTTTTT

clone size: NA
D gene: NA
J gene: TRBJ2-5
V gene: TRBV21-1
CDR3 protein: CASSKHRLAGEETQYF
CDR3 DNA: TGTGCCAGCAGCAAACACCGGCTAGCGGGAGAAGAGACCCAGTACTTC

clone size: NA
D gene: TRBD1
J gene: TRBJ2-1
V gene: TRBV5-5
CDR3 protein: CASSFPGQGGNEQFF
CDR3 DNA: TGTGCCAGCAGCTTCCCGGGACAGGGCGGCAATGAGCAGTTCTTC

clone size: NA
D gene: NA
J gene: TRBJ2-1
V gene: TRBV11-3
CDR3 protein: CASSLGREQFF
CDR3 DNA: TGTGCCAGCAGCTTAGGAAGGGAGCAGTTCTTC

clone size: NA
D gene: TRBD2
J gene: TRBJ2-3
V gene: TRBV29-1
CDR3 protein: CSAGLAGRADTQYF
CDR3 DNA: TGCAGCGCCGGACTAGCGGGGAGGGCAGATACGCAGTATTTT

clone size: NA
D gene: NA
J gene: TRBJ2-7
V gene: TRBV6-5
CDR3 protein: CASSYADSYEQYF
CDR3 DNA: TGTGCCAGCAGTTATGCGGACAGCTACGAGCAGTACTTC

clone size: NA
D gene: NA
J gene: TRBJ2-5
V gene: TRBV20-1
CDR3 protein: CSVVGETQYF
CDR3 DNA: TGCAGTGTGGTGGGGGAGACCCAGTACTTC

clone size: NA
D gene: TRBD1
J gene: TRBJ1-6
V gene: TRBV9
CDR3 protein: CASSVTGTGSSPLHF
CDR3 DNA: TGTGCCAGCAGCGTGACCGGGACAGGGAGTTCACCCCTCCACTTT

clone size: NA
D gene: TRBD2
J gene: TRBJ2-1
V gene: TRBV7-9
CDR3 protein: CASSLADSTSPSGFF
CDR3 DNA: TGTGCCAGCAGCTTAGCAGATTCGACTAGCCCGTCCGGGTTCTTC

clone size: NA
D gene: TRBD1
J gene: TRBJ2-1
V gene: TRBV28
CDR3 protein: CASRLLGQGQNEQFF
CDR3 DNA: TGTGCCAGCAGGCTTTTGGGACAGGGGCAGAATGAGCAGTTCTTC

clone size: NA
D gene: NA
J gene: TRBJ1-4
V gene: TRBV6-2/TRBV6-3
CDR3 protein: CASSGRGAPNEKLFF
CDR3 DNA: TGTGCCAGCAGCGGCAGGGGAGCGCCTAATGAAAAACTGTTTTTT

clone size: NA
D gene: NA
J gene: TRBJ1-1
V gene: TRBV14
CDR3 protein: CASSYSVRGPAFF
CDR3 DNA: NA

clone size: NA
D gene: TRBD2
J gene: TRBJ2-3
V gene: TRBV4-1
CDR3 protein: CASSHKTSRDTQYF
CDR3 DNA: TGCGCCAGCAGCCACAAGACTAGCCGGGATACGCAGTATTTT

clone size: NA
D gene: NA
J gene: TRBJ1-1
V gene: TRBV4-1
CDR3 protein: CASSQVGTDEAFF
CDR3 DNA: TGCGCCAGCAGCCAAGTGGGAACCGATGAAGCTTTCTTT

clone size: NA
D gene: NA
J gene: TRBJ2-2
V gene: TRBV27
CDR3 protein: CASRRANTGELFF
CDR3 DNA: TGTGCCAGCAGAAGGGCGAACACCGGGGAGCTGTTTTTT

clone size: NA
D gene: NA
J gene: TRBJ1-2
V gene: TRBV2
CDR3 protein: CASSPDAANYGYTF
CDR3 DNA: TGTGCCAGCAGCCCGGACGCAGCTAACTATGGCTACACCTTC

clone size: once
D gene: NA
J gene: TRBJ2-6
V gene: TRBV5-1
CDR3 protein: CASSAGPRVSGANVLTF
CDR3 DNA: TGCGCCAGCAGCGCCGGGCCTCGGGTCTCTGGGGCCAACGTCCTGACTTTC

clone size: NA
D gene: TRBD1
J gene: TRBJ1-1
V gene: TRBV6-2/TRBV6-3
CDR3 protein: CASSSPGGRTEAFF
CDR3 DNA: TGTGCCAGCAGTTCCCCAGGGGGTCGCACTGAAGCTTTCTTT

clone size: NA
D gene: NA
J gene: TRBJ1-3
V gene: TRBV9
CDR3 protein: CASSSVDSGNTIYF
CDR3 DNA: TGTGCCAGCAGTTCGGTTGACTCTGGAAACACCATATATTTT

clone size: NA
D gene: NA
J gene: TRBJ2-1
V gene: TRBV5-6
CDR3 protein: CASSLGRASSYNEQFF
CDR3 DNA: TGTGCCAGCAGCTTAGGTCGGGCGAGCTCCTACAATGAGCAGTTCTTC

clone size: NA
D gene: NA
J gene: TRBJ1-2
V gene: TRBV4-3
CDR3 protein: CASSQEGQNYGYTF
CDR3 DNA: TGCGCCAGCAGCCAAGAAGGACAGAACTATGGCTACACCTTC

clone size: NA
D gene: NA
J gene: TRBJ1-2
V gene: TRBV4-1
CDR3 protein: CASSQVGGGWGSNYGYTF
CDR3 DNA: TGCGCCAGCAGCCAAGTTGGTGGCGGTTGGGGGTCTAACTATGGCTACACCTTC

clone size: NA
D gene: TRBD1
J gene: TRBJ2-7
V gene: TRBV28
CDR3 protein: CASSLLGTGRDEQYF
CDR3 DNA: TGTGCCAGCAGTTTGCTAGGGACAGGGCGGGACGAGCAGTACTTC

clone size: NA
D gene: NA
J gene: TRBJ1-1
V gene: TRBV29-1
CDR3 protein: CSVEVNTEAFF
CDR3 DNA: TGCAGCGTTGAAGTGAACACTGAAGCTTTCTTT

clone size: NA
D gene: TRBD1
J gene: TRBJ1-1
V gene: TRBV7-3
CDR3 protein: CASSSYGTAFNTEAFF
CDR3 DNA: TGTGCCAGCAGCTCCTACGGGACAGCTTTTAACACTGAAGCTTTCTTT

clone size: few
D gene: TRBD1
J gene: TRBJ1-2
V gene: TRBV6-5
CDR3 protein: CASIGDRGLNYGYTF
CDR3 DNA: TGTGCCAGCATCGGGGACAGGGGACTTAACTATGGCTACACCTTC

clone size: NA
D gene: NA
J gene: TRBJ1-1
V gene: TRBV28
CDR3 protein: CASMSAKRPMNTEAFF
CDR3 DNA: TGTGCCAGCATGAGTGCGAAGAGGCCCATGAACACTGAAGCTTTCTTT

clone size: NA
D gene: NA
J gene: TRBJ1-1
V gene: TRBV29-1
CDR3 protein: CSVVAGMNTEAFF
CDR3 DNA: TGCAGCGTTGTCGCAGGGATGAACACTGAAGCTTTCTTT

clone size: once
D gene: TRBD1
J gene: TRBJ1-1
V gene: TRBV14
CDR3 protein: CASSQGRTGLNTEAFF
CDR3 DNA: TGTGCCAGCAGCCAAGGGAGGACAGGGTTGAACACTGAAGCTTTCTTT

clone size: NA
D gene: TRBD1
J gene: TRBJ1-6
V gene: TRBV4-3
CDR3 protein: CASSQSSGTVINSPLHF
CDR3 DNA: TGCGCCAGCAGCCAATCCTCCGGGACAGTAATCAATTCACCCCTCCACTTT

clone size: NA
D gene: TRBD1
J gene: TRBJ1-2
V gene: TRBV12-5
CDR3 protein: CASGSAQGNYGYTF
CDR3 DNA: TGTGCTAGTGGTTCCGCACAGGGGAACTATGGCTACACCTTC

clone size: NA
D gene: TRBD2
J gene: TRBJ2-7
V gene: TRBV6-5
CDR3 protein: CASSYSGLGAYEQYF
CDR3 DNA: TGTGCCAGCAGTTACTCGGGACTAGGGGCCTACGAGCAGTACTTC

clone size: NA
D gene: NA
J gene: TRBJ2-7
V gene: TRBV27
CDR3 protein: CASSLSRGYEQYF
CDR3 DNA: TGTGCCAGCAGTTTATCCAGGGGCTACGAGCAGTACTTC

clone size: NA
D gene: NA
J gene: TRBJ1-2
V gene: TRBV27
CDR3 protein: CASRTEGPPSNYGYTF
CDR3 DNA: TGTGCCAGCAGAACAGAGGGACCGCCCTCTAACTATGGCTACACCTTC

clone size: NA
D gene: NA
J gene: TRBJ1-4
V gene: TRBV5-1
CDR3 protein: CASSAGQIVTNEKLFF
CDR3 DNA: TGCGCCAGCAGCGCCGGACAGATTGTGACTAATGAAAAACTGTTTTTT

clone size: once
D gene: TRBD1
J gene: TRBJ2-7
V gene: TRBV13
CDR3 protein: CASSLGTGSAYEQYF
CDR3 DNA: TGTGCCAGCAGCCTGGGGACAGGGAGTGCCTACGAGCAGTACTTC

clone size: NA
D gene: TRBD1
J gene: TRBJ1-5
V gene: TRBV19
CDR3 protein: CASSKRDRGDQPQHF
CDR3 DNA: TGTGCCAGTAGTAAGAGGGACAGGGGTGATCAGCCCCAGCATTTT

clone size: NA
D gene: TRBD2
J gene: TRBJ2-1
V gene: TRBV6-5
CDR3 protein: CASSYASGGRNEQFF
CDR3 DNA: TGTGCCAGCAGTTACGCTAGCGGGGGAAGAAATGAGCAGTTCTTC

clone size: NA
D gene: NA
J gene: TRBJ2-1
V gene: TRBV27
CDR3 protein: CASSSRGTSNEQFF
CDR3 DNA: TGTGCCAGCAGTTCGCGGGGCACCTCCAATGAGCAGTTCTTC

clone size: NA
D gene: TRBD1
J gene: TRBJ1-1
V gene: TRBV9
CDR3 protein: CASSVVQGAKNTEAFF
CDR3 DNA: TGTGCCAGCAGCGTAGTGCAGGGGGCCAAGAACACTGAAGCTTTCTTT